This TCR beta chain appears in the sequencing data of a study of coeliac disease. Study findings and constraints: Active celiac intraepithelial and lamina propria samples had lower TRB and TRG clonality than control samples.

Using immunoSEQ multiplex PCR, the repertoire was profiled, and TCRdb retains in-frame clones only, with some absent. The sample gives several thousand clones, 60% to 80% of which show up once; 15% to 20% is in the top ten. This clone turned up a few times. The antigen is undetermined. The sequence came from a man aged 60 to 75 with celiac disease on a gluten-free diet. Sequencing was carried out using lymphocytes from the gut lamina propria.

The CDR3 nucleotides are TGTGCCAGCATCGAAGGCAGGGCCACGTACGAGCAGTACTTC. This encodes CASIEGRATYEQYF. The chain links TRBV6-6 to TRBJ2-7; D perhaps matches TRBD1 (5 bases). The V gene lost 7 bases and the J gene lost 4 bases, with 17 bases spanning the gap. The CDR3 is made up of 14 amino acids. The germline CDR1 and CDR2 sequences are MNHNY and SVGAGI (reference sequence).